This entry lists 4 T cell receptor beta chains sequenced from one sample in a study of blood T cell repertoires in COVID-19. Sequencing used immunoSEQ multiplex PCR; TCRdb keeps in-frame clones, though not all of them. The sample carries approximately 240,000 clones, about 88% recorded once. Material: peripheral blood. The receptors here all came from a woman aged 40 to 55 who had recovered from COVID-19.

This sequence joins TRBV7-2 and TRBJ2-7; 9 nucleotides agree with TRBD2. Germline V gene lookup returns CDR1 SGHTA and CDR2 FQGNSA. V gave up 2 bases and J gave up 3 bases; unmatched junction bases: 5. The length of the CDR3 is 15 residues. CDR3 sequence: CASSLYSGGLYEQYF. In nucleotides, the CDR3 is TGTGCCAGCAGCTTATATAGCGGGGGACTCTACGAGCAGTACTTC.

The chain combines TRBV27 with TRBJ1-4; a possible D gene is TRBD1 (6 bases). CDR3 length: 15 amino acids. CDR1 MNHEY and CDR2 SMNVEV come from the germline V gene (reference sequence). V dropped 4 bases and J dropped 7 bases, with 16 bases sitting between them. The chain's CDR3 is CASSSITGFGEKLFF. The CDR3 nucleotides are TGTGCCAGCAGTTCAATAACAGGGTTTGGTGAAAAACTGTTTTTT.

The gene calls are TRBV7-6 and TRBJ1-1; 8 positions agree with TRBD1. Germline V gives CDR1 SGHVS, CDR2 FNYEAQ. The CDR3 runs 16 residues. J lost 0 bases, V lost 3 bases, and 6 bases had no gene match. CDR3 bases: TGTGCCAGCAGCTTCGGACAGGGCCTCATGAACACTGAAGCTTTCTTT. Translated: CASSFGQGLMNTEAFF.

Note on this clone: The junction does not match germline at one end; this may be a read error. The chain combines TRBV7-7 with TRBJ2-7; the match to TRBD2 covers 7 bases. CDR1 is SSHAT, CDR2 FNYEAQ, per germline (reference sequence). This CDR3 is 16 amino acids long. CDR3 in DNA: TGTGCTAGCAGCTTATCAGCGGGATCCCCTCCCTACGAGCAGTACTTC. It codes for CASSLSAGSPPYEQYF.